This T cell receptor (beta chain) was sequenced for a study of blood T cell repertoires in COVID-19. The wider study: Samples of COVID-19 (acute and convalescent) were obtained from the United States, Italy and Spain.

The CDR3 consists of 17 residues. Germline CDR1 reads LGHDT; CDR2 reads YNNKEL (reference sequence). V dropped 1 base and J dropped 7; count of bases not matched to a gene: 15. The table came from immunoSEQ multiplex PCR; TCRdb's copy has only in-frame clones and leaves some out. The sample contains under 85,000 clones, about 86% of which appear only once. The clonotype was recovered from an elderly man in a cohort sampled during active COVID-19. Material: peripheral blood. The J gene is TRBJ2-7, the V gene TRBV3-1 (or the pseudogene TRBV3-2); 8 bases are shared with TRBD2. The CDR3 nucleotides read TGTGCCAGCAGCCAAGCTATACCCGGGACTAGTCTCGAAGAGCAGTACTTC. Its protein product is CASSQAIPGTSLEEQYF.